This is a list of T cell receptor beta chains from one sample in a study of blood T cell repertoires in COVID-19. Only in-frame clones appear in the TCRdb table, and some are missing; sequencing was by immunoSEQ multiplex PCR. The sample carries about 68,000 clones, about four fifths recorded once. Specimen: peripheral blood. These receptors were obtained from a woman aged 55-70 years with acute or convalescent COVID-19. Both conserved end residues are trimmed from each CDR3. Only some rows state a clone size, as once, few, many or a class for expanded clones.

j_call | clone_size | v_call | cdr3_aa
TRBJ2-3 | . | TRBV5-1 | ASSFEGEADTQY
TRBJ2-2 | . | TRBV2 | ASILTGRSANTGELF
TRBJ2-7 | . | TRBV15 | ATSTRDRGPYEQY
TRBJ1-2 | few | TRBV4-3 | ASSQDRQGLGGYT
TRBJ2-3 | . | TRBV7-2 | ASTGDSSTDTQY
TRBJ2-4 | . | TRBV7-2 | ASSLDSGGLDIQY
TRBJ1-2 | . | TRBV6-2/TRBV6-3 | ASSTPSDRGNYGYT
TRBJ2-7 | . | TRBV5-1 | ASSSTGSYEQY
TRBJ1-3 | . | TRBV10-3 | AISDSSGNTIY
TRBJ1-3 | . | TRBV7-9 | ASGRSSGNTIY
TRBJ1-6 | once | TRBV5-1 | ASSLWDINSSYNSPLH
TRBJ1-2 | . | TRBV6-5 | ASSPQGWYGYT
TRBJ2-3 | . | TRBV9 | ASSVFQGGDTQY
TRBJ1-1 | . | TRBV5-4 | ASSQGQGEAKAF
TRBJ2-1 | once | TRBV28 | ASSLGVGGLHNEQF
TRBJ2-5 | . | TRBV12-2 | ASRLERETQY
TRBJ2-6 | . | TRBV23-1 | ASRQDPSSGANVLT
TRBJ1-5 | . | TRBV3-1/TRBV3-2 | ASSQDLVSGQPQH
TRBJ1-2 | . | TRBV30 | AWSGGVLT
TRBJ1-1 | . | TRBV5-4 | ASIRGVMGMNTEAF
TRBJ1-1 | . | TRBV6-1 | ASSEVRNTKNTEAF
TRBJ1-6 | . | TRBV2 | ASSGWGQADNSPLH
TRBJ2-1 | . | TRBV7-9 | ASSFGGSSYNEQF
TRBJ1-2 | . | TRBV27 | ASSLSTGGPYGYT
TRBJ1-2 | . | TRBV19 | ASQGARGYT
TRBJ1-5 | . | TRBV27 | ASSLAGDRQPQH
TRBJ2-7 | . | TRBV6-7 | ASSWAAYEQY
TRBJ2-1 | . | TRBV7-9 | ASSFRYNEQF
TRBJ2-7 | . | TRBV6-5 | ASSLGRGEQY
TRBJ2-1 | . | TRBV11-2 | ASSLRIANEQF
TRBJ1-2 | . | TRBV5-6 | ASSLETGASYGYT
TRBJ1-1 | few | TRBV11-2 | ASSTHPTENTEAF
TRBJ2-3 | . | TRBV7-9 | ASSSSGLRGADTQY
TRBJ2-5 | . | TRBV10-2 | ASSGLQQETQY
TRBJ1-3 | . | TRBV7-2 | ASSLNRGSRNTIY
TRBJ1-1 | . | TRBV7-2 | ASSPLSTTEAF
TRBJ2-6 | . | TRBV10-3 | AISEYLGAGANVLT
TRBJ2-1 | . | TRBV14 | ASSILAGGSGEQF
TRBJ1-5 | few | TRBV2 | ASSDRGLRPQH
TRBJ1-1 | . | TRBV5-6 | ASSFLGQGGTEAF
TRBJ2-5 | . | TRBV28 | ASSRSGGRETQY
TRBJ1-1 | . | TRBV7-9 | ASSLGGADTEAF
TRBJ1-1 | . | TRBV7-9 | ASSRDSPGTEAF
TRBJ2-2 | . | TRBV7-7 | ASSSWTENTGELF
TRBJ2-5 | . | TRBV27 | ASSLTQTSGGPQETQY
TRBJ2-5 | . | TRBV6-2/TRBV6-3 | ASSYSIYPRAAQETQY
TRBJ2-2 | . | TRBV6-6 | AHTGNYNSGELF
TRBJ2-5 | once | TRBV6-1 | ASSEAHSGQETQY
TRBJ1-1 | . | TRBV19 | ASSIGNLGQLNTEAF
TRBJ1-4 | . | TRBV7-9 | ASSPQGGEKLF
TRBJ2-6 | . | TRBV28 | ASSLSSGANVLT
TRBJ2-7 | . | TRBV27 | ASSFTGQGEQY
TRBJ2-2 | . | TRBV4-2 | ASSQEGGLVPGELF
TRBJ2-5 | . | TRBV5-6 | ASSGSGAETQY
TRBJ2-7 | . | TRBV6-2/TRBV6-3 | ASSHGQGARTYEQY
TRBJ2-2 | . | TRBV7-6 | ASSLAQGGGTGELF
TRBJ2-1 | . | TRBV5-1 | ASSLRWGDEQF